These 15 T cell receptor beta chains share one sample of origin, sequenced in a study of neurological immune-mediated disorders (dated by TCRdb to between 2019 and 2020). Libraries came from 5' RACE. For sequencing, an Illumina HiSeq 2500 was employed. TCRdb reprocessing: public reads trimmed at Q25 with fastp, clones called with MiXCR, in-frame beta chains kept. All rows with the same CDR3 protein become a single entry with the most common DNA and genes. The table for this sample lists 84,000 or so distinct CDR3 sequences; about 4.3% of them were counted only once. The top ten clones comprise 5% to 6% of the sample. The sample's time point label is to be understood as: longitudinal time-point 3. Sequencing was carried out using PBMCs. These receptors all stem from a woman aged 60 to 75 with multiple sclerosis.

This clonotype was counted many times. The V and J genes are TRBV20-1 and TRBJ2-7; TRBD1 is a possible D gene (6 bases). This CDR3 spans 13 amino acids. Trimming shortened V by 3 bases and J by 3 bases, and 12 bases separated the two germline ends. The germline V gene has CDR1 DFQATT and CDR2 SNEGSKA (reference sequence). The DNA of the CDR3 is TGCAGTGCTAGCAGGGGCGCGTTCTACGAGCAGTACTTC. As protein: CSASRGAFYEQYF.

Many counts were recorded for this clonotype. The chain couples TRBV4-2 to TRBJ2-7; the D gene is possibly TRBD2 (6 bases). Germline V gene sequence: CDR1 LGHNA, CDR2 YNFKEQ. Trimming took 3 bases from V and 0 from J, leaving 12 bases between them. The CDR3 consists of 15 residues. CDR3 protein: CASSQGTLSSYEQYF. The CDR3 DNA sequence: TGTGCCAGCAGCCAGGGGACTTTAAGCTCCTACGAGCAGTACTTC.

This clonotype was seen at least ten times. The chain recombines TRBV5-1 with TRBJ2-2, with 8 bases aligning to TRBD2. The CDR3 runs 16 residues. With V trimmed by 2 bases and J by 1 base, 4 bases remained unmatched. Germline CDR1 reads SGHRS; CDR2 reads YFSETQ. The CDR3 protein is CASSFEGTRNTGELFF. The CDR3 nucleotides read TGCGCCAGCAGCTTCGAGGGGACTAGGAACACCGGGGAGCTGTTTTTT.

This clonotype was picked up many times. The chain links TRBV27 to TRBJ1-2; a weak D match, TRBD1 (5 bases). The V end lost 5 bases, the J end lost 8 bases, and 21 bases lay between the germline ends. Germline-derived CDR1 and CDR2 are MNHEY and SMNVEV (reference sequence). This CDR3 has 15 residues. The CDR3 protein is CASSTTVGGYRGYTF. The DNA of the CDR3 is TGTGCCAGCAGTACGACAGTTGGGGGTTATCGCGGCTACACCTTC.

At least ten counts were recorded for this clonotype. CDR3 DNA: TGTGCCAGCAGGACCGCCGGGACAGGGGGTCCCTTGGACGAGCAGTACTTC. Encoded protein: CASRTAGTGGPLDEQYF. This chain links TRBV27 with TRBJ2-7, with TRBD1 matching 11 bases. Trimming cost V 6 bases and J 5 bases; bases outside gene matches: 15. CDR3 length equals 17 residues. CDR1 is MNHEY and CDR2 is SMNVEV in the germline V gene (reference sequence).

This clonotype came up many times. This chain links TRBV29-1 with TRBJ1-2; TRBD1 agrees at 12 bases. With 4 bases clipped from V and 6 bases from J, the junction kept 9 bases outside the gene matches. Per the germline V gene, CDR1 is SQVTM and CDR2 is ANQGSEA. The CDR3 loop spans 15 amino acids. The CDR3: CSVGRDRGRINGYTF. In DNA, the CDR3 is TGCAGCGTTGGTAGGGACAGGGGGCGCATAAATGGCTACACCTTC.

The table lists this clonotype with many counts. The chain links TRBV20-1 to TRBJ1-5; no firm D call. CDR3 length equals 14 residues. Germline V gives CDR1 DFQATT, CDR2 SNEGSKA (reference sequence). Trimming pared 6 bases from V and 5 bases from J, leaving 17 bases between. The CDR3, as DNA: TGCAGTGCCCAGCGGCCGGCTCGGCATCAGCCCCAGCATTTT. Protein product: CSAQRPARHQPQHF.

This clonotype was seen at least ten times. The J gene is TRBJ1-1, the V gene TRBV30; D is undetermined. The CDR3 consists of 12 residues. Deletions cut 7 bases from V and 6 bases from J, with 15 bases between. Per germline, CDR1 GTSNPN and CDR2 SVGIG (reference sequence). CDR3 amino acids: CASRRGAAEAFF. In DNA form, the CDR3 reads TGTGCCTCCAGGCGGGGTGCGGCTGAAGCTTTCTTT.

This clonotype was seen ten or more times. The V call is TRBV7-9, the J call TRBJ1-1, with D unclear. The CDR3 spans 12 residues. V was cut by 0 bases and J by 8 bases, with 7 bases left in between. Germline V gives CDR1 SEHNR, CDR2 FQNEAQ (reference sequence). The CDR3 is CASSLAVGEAFF. The DNA of the CDR3 is TGTGCCAGCAGCTTAGCGGTTGGGGAAGCTTTCTTT.

This clonotype was seen at least ten times. The CDR3 region is CSATPIPGQYNSPLHF. The CDR3 DNA is TGCAGTGCTACGCCGATTCCGGGACAGTACAATTCACCCCTCCACTTT. The V and J genes are TRBV20-1 and TRBJ1-6; 7 positions agree with TRBD1. Germline CDR1 and CDR2: DFQATT and SNEGSKA (reference sequence). CDR3 length: 16 amino acids. V shed 4 bases and J 7 bases; nucleotides not matched to a gene: 13.

This clonotype was counted ten times or more. The chain links TRBV4-1 to TRBJ1-3, with 7 bases fitting TRBD1. The germline gives CDR1 MGHRA, CDR2 YSYEKL. The CDR3 totals 15 residues. V gave up 1 base and J gave up 4 bases; unmatched junction bases: 4. The CDR3 bases are TGCGCCAGCAGCCAAGCACAGGGGTCGGGAAACACCATATATTTT. Translation gives CASSQAQGSGNTIYF.

This clonotype was detected many times. In DNA, the CDR3 is TGTGCCAGCAGGGTCGCCGAGACCCAGTACTTC. This sequence encodes CASRVAETQYF. The rearrangement uses TRBV12-3 or TRBV12-4 and TRBJ2-5; unclear D gene. The ends were cut back, 6 bases at V and 5 bases at J, with 7 bases in the middle. The CDR3 is 11 residues long.

This clonotype was detected many times. J is TRBJ2-3 and V is TRBV6-6, with D uncertain. Germline CDR1 reads MNHNY; CDR2 reads SVGAGI (reference sequence). The CDR3 consists of 11 residues. V was cut by 8 bases and J by 3 bases, with 6 bases left in between. Written as DNA, the CDR3 is TGTGCCAGCGTAAATACAGATACGCAGTATTTT. Residues: CASVNTDTQYF.

This clonotype was detected ten times or more. The rearrangement joins TRBV5-8 to TRBJ2-5; the match to TRBD2 covers 9 bases. CDR3 length equals 16 residues. Germline V gene sequence: CDR1 SGHTS, CDR2 YDEGEE. V lost 1 base and J lost 0; bases outside the gene matches: 4. In DNA, the CDR3 is TGTGCCAGCAGCTTGTACACTAGCGGGTACCAAGAGACCCAGTACTTC. It translates to CASSLYTSGYQETQYF.

This clonotype was detected many times. The chain combines TRBV5-1 with TRBJ2-7; D assignment may be TRBD1 or TRBD2 (6 bases each). The CDR3 is made up of 14 amino acids. Trimming took off 3 bases at V and 5 bases at J, with 15 bases between the two ends. Germline V gene data show CDR1 as SGHRS and CDR2 as YFSETQ. CDR3 in DNA: TGCGCCAGCAGCTCTTTGGGGGGCCCCCACGAGCAGTACTTC. Amino acid sequence: CASSSLGGPHEQYF.